The TCR beta chain described here comes from a study of blood T cell repertoires in COVID-19. Study-wide context: COVID-19 samples, acute and convalescent, were from the United States, Italy and Spain.

The CDR3 contains 12 residues. Germline trimming cut 7 bases from V and 0 bases from J; bases unmatched to any gene: 2. CDR1 and CDR2 (germline): SQVTM, ANQGSEA. TCRdb keeps only in-frame clones here, not all; method: immunoSEQ multiplex PCR. The repertoire holds 150,000 to 200,000 clones, roughly three quarters seen once, with 17% in the top ten. V and J are TRBV29-1 and TRBJ1-1, with 7 positions matching TRBD1. This receptor was identified in a man aged 55 to 69 with active or convalescent COVID-19. Sequenced material: peripheral blood. The CDR3 sequence: CSGGQMNTEAFF. DNA for the CDR3: TGCAGCGGGGGACAGATGAACACTGAAGCTTTCTTT.